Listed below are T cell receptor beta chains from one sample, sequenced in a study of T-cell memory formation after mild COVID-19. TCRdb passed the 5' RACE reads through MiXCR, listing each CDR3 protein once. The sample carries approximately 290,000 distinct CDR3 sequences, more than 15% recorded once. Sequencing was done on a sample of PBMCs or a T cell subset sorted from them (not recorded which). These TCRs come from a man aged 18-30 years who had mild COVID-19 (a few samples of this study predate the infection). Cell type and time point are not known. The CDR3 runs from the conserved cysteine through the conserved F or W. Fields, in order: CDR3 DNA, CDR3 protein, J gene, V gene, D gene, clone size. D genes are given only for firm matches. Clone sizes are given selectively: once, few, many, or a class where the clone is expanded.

DNA: TGTGCCAGCAGCAATGACATTGAGCAGTTCTTC; CDR3: CASSNDIEQFF; J: TRBJ2-1; V: TRBV7-9; D: NA; size: many
DNA: TGTGCCAGCAGCCAAGAGCAGGGGGTTGGGTATAATTCACCCCTCCACTTT; CDR3: CASSQEQGVGYNSPLHF; J: TRBJ1-6; V: TRBV3-1; D: TRBD1; size: few
DNA: TGCGCCAGCAGCTTGATGGACACCGGAAACACCATATATTTT; CDR3: CASSLMDTGNTIYF; J: TRBJ1-3; V: TRBV5-1; D: NA; size: few
DNA: TGTGCCATCAGTGGCCCGCAGGGGAGGCAGCCCCAGCATTTT; CDR3: CAISGPQGRQPQHF; J: TRBJ1-5; V: TRBV10-3; D: NA; size: NA
DNA: TGTGCCAGCAGCTCGGGACAGGGATACAATGAGCAGTTCTTC; CDR3: CASSSGQGYNEQFF; J: TRBJ2-1; V: TRBV6-6; D: TRBD1; size: few
DNA: TGTGCCAGCTCACGGGCGAACGAGAGGGGCACTGAAGCTTTCTTT; CDR3: CASSRANERGTEAFF; J: TRBJ1-1; V: TRBV18; D: NA; size: NA
DNA: TGCGCCAGCAGCCAAGTTCGGGACAGTAACTATGGCTACACCTTC; CDR3: CASSQVRDSNYGYTF; J: TRBJ1-2; V: TRBV4-1; D: TRBD1; size: many
DNA: TGTGCCAGCAGTTCCGGACAGGGGGCTAATGAAAAACTGTTTTTT; CDR3: CASSSGQGANEKLFF; J: TRBJ1-4; V: TRBV12-3/TRBV12-4; D: TRBD1; size: NA
DNA: TGTGCCAGCAGCTCCCCCAGGAGGCGGCTAGCGGGGGGGCCGAGCGGGGAGCTGTTTTTT; CDR3: CASSSPRRRLAGGPSGELFF; J: TRBJ2-2; V: TRBV7-3; D: TRBD2; size: NA
DNA: TGTGCCAGCAGTCCCCGGACAGGGATGGGTGGGGAGACCCAGTACTTC; CDR3: CASSPRTGMGGETQYF; J: TRBJ2-5; V: TRBV6-2/TRBV6-3; D: TRBD1; size: NA
DNA: TGTGCCAGCAGATACCGGGACAGTCCCGTTTCAGATACGCAGTATTTT; CDR3: CASRYRDSPVSDTQYF; J: TRBJ2-3; V: TRBV6-2/TRBV6-3; D: TRBD1; size: NA
DNA: TGCGCCAGCAGCCAAGCCGGCGAGCAGTACTTC; CDR3: CASSQAGEQYF; J: TRBJ2-7; V: TRBV4-3; D: NA; size: many
DNA: TGTGCCAGCAGTCGTAGCGGGGGGATCAACACCGGGGAGCTGTTTTTT; CDR3: CASSRSGGINTGELFF; J: TRBJ2-2; V: TRBV12-3/TRBV12-4; D: TRBD2; size: once
DNA: TGTGCCAGCAGCTACATCGCGGGGGTGACGGATACGCAGTATTTT; CDR3: CASSYIAGVTDTQYF; J: TRBJ2-3; V: TRBV7-2; D: TRBD2; size: few
DNA: TGTGCCAGCAGCTTATTATGGGACGGCGATAGGGGCTACACCTTC; CDR3: CASSLLWDGDRGYTF; J: TRBJ1-2; V: TRBV7-2; D: NA; size: few
DNA: TGCAGTGCTAGAAGGTCGGCGGGGACAGATACGCAGTATTTT; CDR3: CSARRSAGTDTQYF; J: TRBJ2-3; V: TRBV20-1; D: NA; size: NA
DNA: TGTGCCAGCAGCTTAAGGACAGGGGTGGATCAGCCCCAGCATTTT; CDR3: CASSLRTGVDQPQHF; J: TRBJ1-5; V: TRBV11-2; D: TRBD1; size: NA
DNA: TGTGCCAGCGGCCTTGAGGACAGGCCCTCCTACGAGCAGTACTTC; CDR3: CASGLEDRPSYEQYF; J: TRBJ2-7; V: TRBV5-8; D: TRBD1; size: many
DNA: TGCAGTGCTAACACTCTCGGGACAGGAGAAAACATTCAGTACTTC; CDR3: CSANTLGTGENIQYF; J: TRBJ2-4; V: TRBV20-1; D: TRBD1; size: NA
DNA: TGCAGCGTTGAGCCCAGGGGGCAAGGGACAGATACGCAGTATTTT; CDR3: CSVEPRGQGTDTQYF; J: TRBJ2-3; V: TRBV29-1; D: TRBD1; size: NA
DNA: TGCGCCAGCAGTGCTTCAGCGACCCCCGGGGAGCTGTTTTTT; CDR3: CASSASATPGELFF; J: TRBJ2-2; V: TRBV4-3; D: NA; size: NA
DNA: TGTGCCACCAGTGACTGGGACAGGGCCTACAATGAGCAGTTCTTC; CDR3: CATSDWDRAYNEQFF; J: TRBJ2-1; V: TRBV24-1; D: TRBD1; size: NA
DNA: TGCGCCAGCAGCCAAGAAGGGTTAGGGGCGCGAAACTATGGCTACACCTTC; CDR3: CASSQEGLGARNYGYTF; J: TRBJ1-2; V: TRBV4-3; D: NA; size: many
DNA: TGTGCTAGTGGTTTCGCGGGCGCGGGTGGCTACACCTTC; CDR3: CASGFAGAGGYTF; J: TRBJ1-2; V: TRBV12-5; D: NA; size: NA
DNA: TGTGCCAGCAGCTTACTCCCCGGGACAGGGGAAGATCAGCCCCAGCATTTT; CDR3: CASSLLPGTGEDQPQHF; J: TRBJ1-5; V: TRBV7-2; D: TRBD1; size: few
DNA: TGCGCCAGCCGGGGCAGGAGCTCCTACAATGAGCAGTTCTTC; CDR3: CASRGRSSYNEQFF; J: TRBJ2-1; V: TRBV5-1; D: NA; size: NA